This entry lists 26 T cell receptor beta chains sequenced from one sample in a study of cytomegalovirus exposure and HLA in healthy donors. The PCR had 60 Vbeta and 13 Jbeta primers. Repertoires were generated with immunoSEQ multiplex PCR, while TCRdb's copy carries only in-frame clones and drops some. The sample holds about 150,000 clones, about three quarters seen once. The sequenced sample consisted of PBMCs. The receptors were sampled from a male donor in good health and CMV-seronegative.

The gene calls are TRBV29-1 and TRBJ2-2; 8 positions agree with TRBD1. CDR1 and CDR2 from the germline V gene are SQVTM and ANQGSEA. The CDR3 has 12 residues. After removal of 6 bases from V and 7 bases from J, the junction contained 4 bases not matched to a gene. Here the CDR3 reads CSVQGVGGELFF. For the CDR3, the DNA is TGCAGCGTACAGGGGGTGGGCGGGGAGCTGTTTTTT.

The chain joins TRBV25-1 to TRBJ2-5; 7 nucleotides align to TRBD1. V lost 4 bases to trimming and J lost 5 bases; unmatched junction nucleotides: 10. The CDR3 loop spans 15 amino acids. Germline CDR1 reads MGHDK; CDR2 reads SYGVNS. The CDR3 DNA is TGTGCCAGCAGTGCCACCAAAGGGGGCGGTGAGACCCAGTACTTC. Its translation is CASSATKGGGETQYF.

The V gene is TRBV2, the J gene TRBJ2-4; 8 nucleotides line up with TRBD2. Germline CDR1 reads SNHLY; CDR2 reads FYNNEI. The CDR3 extends over 16 amino acids. Trimming removed 4 bases from V and 6 bases from J; junction bases left unmatched: 11. CDR3 amino acids: CASSAGAGRVRNIQYF. Here the CDR3 DNA reads TGTGCCAGCAGTGCAGGAGCCGGGAGGGTGAGAAACATTCAGTACTTC.

V gene TRBV29-1 combines with J gene TRBJ1-3, with 7 bases matching TRBD1. The CDR3 length is 16 residues. Germline assignment: CDR1 SQVTM and CDR2 ANQGSEA. V dropped 7 bases and J dropped 0; count of bases not matched to a gene: 12. DNA of the CDR3: TGCAGCGCCATAATTCTTCAGGGGGGCTCTGGAAACACCATATATTTT. Protein product: CSAIILQGGSGNTIYF.

This rearrangement joins TRBV5-4 to TRBJ2-6; D call uncertain. The V end was cut by 2 bases, the J end by 1 base, with 4 bases between. The CDR3 length is 14 residues. CDR1 is SGHNT and CDR2 is YYREEE in the germline V gene (reference sequence). The DNA of the CDR3 is TGTGCCAGCAGCTTTAAATCTGGGGCCAACGTCCTGACTTTC. Translating gives CASSFKSGANVLTF.

The rearrangement links TRBV15 to TRBJ2-3; 8 nucleotides match TRBD2. The CDR3 has 16 amino acids. Germline loops: CDR1 LNHNV, CDR2 YYDKDF (reference sequence). The J segment lost 2 bases and the V segment lost 1 base, leaving 5 bases of the junction unmatched. CDR3 coding DNA: TGTGCCACCAGCAGAGGTACTAGCGGCTACACAGATACGCAGTATTTT. This sequence encodes CATSRGTSGYTDTQYF.

The chain has TRBV5-6 and TRBJ1-5; TRBD1 agrees at 7 bases. Trimming at V came to 4 bases and at J to 5 bases, leaving 15 bases not matched to a gene. The CDR3 spans 17 residues. Germline V gene lookup returns CDR1 SGHDT and CDR2 YYEEEE. CDR3 loop: CASSAGQTPNLYQPQHF. CDR3 in DNA: TGTGCCAGCAGCGCGGGACAGACTCCAAATCTTTATCAGCCCCAGCATTTT.

The V and J genes are TRBV10-3 and TRBJ1-3; 7 nucleotides agree with TRBD1. Germline V lookup: CDR1 ENHRY, CDR2 SYGVKD. The CDR3 spans 16 residues. The V gene end was trimmed by 8 bases and the J gene end by 1 base; junction bases not matched to a gene: 11. This CDR3 is CAIGNRDSGSGNTIYF. CDR3 in DNA: TGTGCCATCGGGAACCGGGACAGCGGGTCTGGAAACACCATATATTTT.

This clone has only a few counts. The chain links TRBV6-5 to TRBJ2-7; 12 bases map to TRBD1. The CDR3 sequence is 15 residues long. The V gene's germline CDR1 is MNHEY and CDR2 SVGAGI. Trimming at V came to 0 bases and at J to 5 bases, leaving 2 bases not matched to a gene. CDR3 nucleotide sequence: TGTGCCAGCAGTTACTCGGGACAGGGGGCCGACGAGCAGTACTTC. Translating gives CASSYSGQGADEQYF.

This chain uses TRBV19 with TRBJ1-3, with TRBD1 matching 7 bases. The length of the CDR3 is 13 residues. J was trimmed by 4 bases and V by 6 bases; bases with no gene match: 3. The V gene's germline CDR1 is LNHDA and CDR2 SQIVND (reference sequence). The DNA of the CDR3 is TGTGCCAGTAGCGAGACAGGGGGAAACACCATATATTTT. The encoded protein is CASSETGGNTIYF.

The V call is TRBV7-9, the J call TRBJ1-3, with 9 bases aligning to TRBD1. V gave up 5 bases and J gave up 3 bases; unmatched junction bases: 11. The CDR3 extends over 17 amino acids. Germline values: CDR1 SEHNR, CDR2 FQNEAQ (reference sequence). This CDR3 is CASSPPFGQGSGNTIYF. In nucleotides, the CDR3 is TGTGCCAGCAGCCCCCCCTTCGGACAGGGGAGTGGAAACACCATATATTTT. The full variable domain, with the rest looked up from reference TRBV7-9 and TRBJ1-3, is DTGVSQNPRHKITKRGQNVTFRCDPISEHNRLYWYRQTLGQGPEFLTYFQNEAQLEKSRLLSDRFSAERPKGSFSTLEIQRTEQGDSAMYLCASSPPFGQGSGNTIYFGEGSWLTVV.

V usage is TRBV6-5 and J usage is TRBJ1-1; weak D call: TRBD1 (6 bases). The CDR3 runs 12 residues. CDR1 and CDR2 (germline): MNHEY, SVGAGI. The V gene lost 7 bases and the J gene lost 6 bases, with 12 bases spanning the gap. The CDR3 sequence: CASKIRGSEAFF. The CDR3 DNA is TGTGCCAGCAAAATCAGGGGATCTGAAGCTTTCTTT.

The V call is TRBV2, the J call TRBJ2-2, with D possibly TRBD2 on 6 matching bases. CDR1 and CDR2 (germline): SNHLY, FYNNEI. The CDR3 runs to 17 residues. V shed 8 bases and J shed 5 bases, with 24 bases lying between them. The CDR3 nucleotides read TGTGCCAGCTCCCCGGCGGGCAGGGAGGTTGGGACCGGGGAGCTGTTTTTT. Translating it yields CASSPAGREVGTGELFF.

The chain uses TRBV21-1 and TRBJ2-7; no check of the table's D call, TRBD1, against the DNA was made. TRBV21-1 is marked as a pseudogene. This CDR3 comprises 14 residues. CDR3 in amino acids: CASSKPDRVHEQYF. CDR3 coding DNA: TGTGCCAGCAGCAAACCGGACAGGGTACACGAGCAGTACTTC.

For the CDR3, the DNA is TGTGCCAGCAGCTTGGCCCTGGTAGCGGGGAGCACAGATACGCAGTATTTT. It yields the protein CASSLALVAGSTDTQYF. The chain uses TRBV5-6 and TRBJ2-3; 8 nucleotides line up with TRBD2. Germline V gives CDR1 SGHDT, CDR2 YYEEEE. The length of the CDR3 is 17 residues. V shed 0 bases and J 0 bases; nucleotides not matched to a gene: 6.

CDR3 sequence reads: CASSRGTSGTYEQYF. DNA for the CDR3: TGTGCCAGCAGTCGAGGGACTAGCGGAACCTACGAGCAGTACTTC. The chain carries TRBV7-9 and TRBJ2-5; 11 nucleotides agree with TRBD2. The tail of the sequence fits TRBJ2-7 better, so the J call may be wrong. This CDR3 has 15 amino acids. Germline V gene data show CDR1 as SEHNR and CDR2 as FQNEAQ (reference sequence).

Concerning this clone itself: A read error may produce the germline difference seen at one junction end. J is TRBJ1-2 and V is TRBV6-1, with D uncertain. The CDR3 runs to 14 residues. Germline V lookup: CDR1 MNHNS, CDR2 SASEGT. In DNA, the CDR3 is TGTGCCAGCAGTTGGTTAGACGGTAACTATGACTACACCTTC. Translation: CASSWLDGNYDYTF.

V and J are TRBV5-1 and TRBJ1-2; no firm D call. Trimming stripped 3 bases from V and 6 bases from J, with 21 bases between. CDR1 and CDR2 (germline): SGHRS, YFSETQ. The CDR3 has 16 amino acids. The CDR3 DNA is TGCGCCAGCAGCTCGGGAGCAGGTCTTTGGTTGGATGGCTACACCTTC. The encoded protein is CASSSGAGLWLDGYTF. Complete variable domain (other parts from reference TRBV5-1 and TRBJ1-2): KAGVTQTPRYLIKTRGQQVTLSCSPISGHRSVSWYQQTPGQGLQFLFEYFSETQRNKGNFPGRFSGRQFSNSRSEMNVSTLELGDSALYLCASSSGAGLWLDGYTFGSGTRLTVV.

The chain employs TRBV11-2 and TRBJ2-7; TRBD2 agrees at 12 bases. V lost 5 bases and J lost 1; bases outside the gene matches: 6. The CDR3 covers 16 residues. In germline, CDR1 is SGHAT, CDR2 FQNNGV. CDR3 residues: CASSPRTSGTSYEQYF. The CDR3 DNA sequence: TGTGCCAGCAGCCCTCGGACTAGCGGGACATCCTACGAGCAGTACTTC. The complete variable domain, with remaining parts taken from reference TRBV11-2 and TRBJ2-7, reads EAGVAQSPRYKIIEKRQSVAFWCNPISGHATLYWYQQILGQGPKLLIQFQNNGVVDDSQLPKDRFSAERLKGVDSTLKIQPAKLEDSAVYLCASSPRTSGTSYEQYFGPGTRLTVT.

The chain is built from TRBV28 and TRBJ1-6; 7 bases are shared with TRBD1. This CDR3 has 15 residues. With V trimmed by 4 bases and J by 9 bases, 9 bases remained unmatched. Germline-derived CDR1 and CDR2 are MDHEN and SYDVKM. CDR3 protein: CASSSTTGLVSPLHF. CDR3 DNA: TGTGCCAGCAGTTCAACGACAGGGTTAGTTTCACCCCTCCACTTT.

The chain combines TRBV9 with TRBJ2-7; no clear D gene. Trimming pared 4 bases from V and 5 bases from J, leaving 16 bases between. The germline V gene encodes CDR1 SGDLS and CDR2 YYNGEE. This CDR3 has 14 residues. The CDR3 DNA sequence: TGTGCCAGCAGCCCCACCGGGTTTCGCAACGAGCAGTACTTC. Residues: CASSPTGFRNEQYF.

The chain joins TRBV5-1 to TRBJ2-1; a weak D match, TRBD2 (5 bases). Trimming cost V 5 bases and J 2 bases, with 14 bases left between them. This CDR3 comprises 15 residues. The germline V gene has CDR1 SGHRS and CDR2 YFSETQ. The CDR3 DNA reads as TGCGCCAGCAGATCAAACGCGGGCGCCTACAATGAGCAGTTCTTC. It codes for CASRSNAGAYNEQFF.

The chain uses TRBV2 and TRBJ2-2, with 7 bases fitting TRBD2. The CDR3 is 12 residues long. Looked up from germline, CDR1 is SNHLY and CDR2 is FYNNEI. The V and J ends lost 8 bases and 5 bases, in that order; junction bases with no gene match: 2. CDR3 in amino acids: CASGRDTGELFF. As DNA, the CDR3 is TGTGCCAGCGGGAGGGATACCGGGGAGCTGTTTTTT.

CDR3 bases: TGTGCCAGCAGCCAAGATTTACTTTCCTACAATGAGCAGTTCTTC. It is translated as CASSQDLLSYNEQFF. This chain links TRBV14 with TRBJ2-1, with unresolved D. The CDR3 length is 15 residues. The germline V gene encodes CDR1 SGHDN and CDR2 FVKESK. Trimming removed 0 bases from V and 1 base from J, with 7 bases in between.

This clone appeared a single time. The genes are TRBV2 and TRBJ2-1; 8 bases align to TRBD2. Germline loops: CDR1 SNHLY, CDR2 FYNNEI. V trimming: 5 bases; J trimming: 4 bases; junction bases outside the gene matches: 4. CDR3 length: 14 residues. The CDR3 here is CASSSGRGYNEQFF. In DNA form, the CDR3 reads TGTGCCAGCAGTAGCGGGAGAGGGTACAATGAGCAGTTCTTC.

This chain uses TRBV4-1 with TRBJ2-3; 8 nucleotides align to TRBD2. V lost 4 bases and J lost 4; bases outside the gene matches: 7. The CDR3 runs to 15 residues. Germline values: CDR1 MGHRA, CDR2 YSYEKL. CDR3: CASSRPGAGADTQYF. In DNA form, the CDR3 reads TGCGCCAGCAGCCGGCCCGGAGCGGGAGCAGATACGCAGTATTTT.